This record looks at one TCR beta chain sequence and its context. Antigen specificity is unknown. The CDR3 consists of 17 residues. After removal of 0 bases from V and 2 bases from J, the junction contained 10 bases not matched to a gene. CDR1 is DFQATT and CDR2 is SNEGSKA in the germline V gene (reference sequence). The data belong to a study of post-analysis software for immune sequencing data. Study summary: Patients with relapsing-remitting, secondary progressive and progressive-relapsing multiple sclerosis courses were all represented. Study-wide findings and caveats: With TRBV5-6, TRBV5-1 and TRBV20-1 included, a handful of TRBV segments were more frequent in patients than in controls.

Each TCR beta cDNA library carried unique molecular identifiers. TCRdb re-analysed the PCR reads in MiXCR, keeping a single row per CDR3 protein. The sample includes roughly 800,000 distinct CDR3 sequences, roughly half of them seen just once. The sample comprised blood. This clonotype originated in a girl aged 5-17 years with multiple sclerosis. The chain links TRBV20-1 to TRBJ2-3, with TRBD2 identical over 8 bases. DNA for the CDR3: TGCAGTGCTAGAGACCCTGGAGGCGGGGGGACCACAGATACGCAGTATTTT. Protein sequence: CSARDPGGGGTTDTQYF.